This T cell receptor (beta chain) is drawn from a study of T cells in localized non-small cell lung cancer. General study points: Without multi-region sequencing, intratumor heterogeneity could not be excluded. Adjacent lung had a median about 55 of the 100 largest tumor clones. Uninvolved adjacent lung had more T cell clonality than any other tissue, topping tumor.

With regard to this clone: Its matching antigen is unknown.

CDR1 is SGHTA, CDR2 FQGNSA, per germline. Trimming removed 8 bases from V and 4 bases from J, with 14 bases in between. CDR3 length: 13 amino acids. TCRdb's copy holds only in-frame clones and misses some; the assay was immunoSEQ multiplex PCR. The sample includes tens of thousands of clones, less than 95% of them seen just once. J is TRBJ1-1 and V is TRBV7-2, with D tentatively TRBD1 (6 bases). Sequencing used peripheral blood, obtained before any cancer treatment. The receptor's source is a woman aged 40-75 years with stage I lung adenocarcinoma. In nucleotides, the CDR3 is TGTGCCAGCCAGGGACAACGGACCACTGAAGCTTTCTTT. It yields the protein CASQGQRTTEAFF.